This T cell receptor beta chain came from a study of technical replicates of blood from a handful of donors. Profiling relied on immunoSEQ multiplex PCR, and the TCRdb table lists in-frame clones only, not all of them. The repertoire holds approximately 80,000 clones, with about 91% as singletons. The V gene end was trimmed by 7 bases and the J gene end by 1 base; junction bases not matched to a gene: 6. This CDR3 is built from 13 residues. In germline, CDR1 is SQVTM, CDR2 ANQGSEA. V usage is TRBV29-1 and J usage is TRBJ2-5, with TRBD1 matching 7 bases. This TCR came from a human donor in good health. The sample consisted of T cells isolated from PBMCs. This CDR3 is CSADRDSQETQYF. In nucleotides, the CDR3 is TGCAGCGCCGACCGGGACAGCCAAGAGACCCAGTACTTC.